One T cell receptor beta chain is described in this entry. The time point denotes: late sampling 161 to 241 days after vaccination in a few convalescent patients. The sample is drawn from a study of vaccination and CD4 T cells after COVID-19. Study background: Each participant was administered two doses of a vaccine, which was either BNT162b2 or mRNA-1273.

MiXCR, run by TCRdb on the PCR reads, gives a single entry per CDR3 protein. The sample gives 25,000 to 35,000 distinct CDR3 sequences, about 46% of which show up once; about 6% is in the top ten. Germline CDR1 MDHEN, CDR2 SYDVKM. The CDR3 is 12 residues long. The V end lost 6 bases, the J end lost 10 bases, and 15 bases lay between the germline ends. Sequenced here: CD4+ T cells from blood, sampled about 7 months after SARS-CoV-2 vaccination. The clonotype was recovered from a human donor who had recovered from COVID-19. The V call is TRBV28, the J call TRBJ1-1, with D possibly TRBD1 on 6 matching bases. The CDR3 protein is CASRSNGQRAFF. The CDR3 region has the DNA TGTGCCAGCAGATCAAACGGACAGAGAGCTTTCTTT.